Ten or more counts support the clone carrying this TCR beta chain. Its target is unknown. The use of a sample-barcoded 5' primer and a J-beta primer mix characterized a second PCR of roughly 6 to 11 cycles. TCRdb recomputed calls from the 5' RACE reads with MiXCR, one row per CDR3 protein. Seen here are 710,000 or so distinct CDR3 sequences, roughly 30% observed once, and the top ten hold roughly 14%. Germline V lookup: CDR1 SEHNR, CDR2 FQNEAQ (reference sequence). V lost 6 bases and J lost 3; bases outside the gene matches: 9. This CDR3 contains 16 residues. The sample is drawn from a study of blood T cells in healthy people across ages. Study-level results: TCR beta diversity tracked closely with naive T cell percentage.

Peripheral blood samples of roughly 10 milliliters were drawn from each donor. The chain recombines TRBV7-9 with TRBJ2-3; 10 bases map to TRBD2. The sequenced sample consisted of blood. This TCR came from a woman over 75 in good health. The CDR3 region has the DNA TGTGCCAGCAGGCCTCTTGGGACTAGCGCGACAGATACGCAGTATTTT. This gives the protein CASRPLGTSATDTQYF.